The 31 T cell receptor beta chains presented below share a single source sample, sequenced in a study of blood T cells in healthy people across ages. Using a J-beta primer mix together with a sample-barcoded 5' primer, a second PCR was run for about 6 to 12 cycles. TCRdb called the 5' RACE reads again in MiXCR, with one record for every CDR3 protein. This sample has more than 650,000 distinct CDR3 sequences, with approximately 55% found just once. Sequencing was done on a sample of blood. The receptors here all came from an elderly man in good health.

This clonotype was counted between two and nine times. This rearrangement joins TRBV29-1 to TRBJ1-1; D possibly corresponds to TRBD1 (6 bases). In germline, CDR1 is SQVTM, CDR2 ANQGSEA. Trimming removed 4 bases from V and 1 base from J, with 13 bases in between. There are 14 residues in the CDR3. CDR3 DNA: TGCAGCGTTGCGGGGGGCGGAGGGAACACTGAAGCTTTCTTT. Residues: CSVAGGGGNTEAFF.

This clonotype has just one count. The chain employs TRBV12-3 or TRBV12-4 and TRBJ2-6; unclear D gene. The CDR3 loop spans 15 amino acids. The V end lost 1 base, the J end lost 2 bases, and 6 bases lay between the germline ends. The DNA of the CDR3 is TGTGCCAGCAGTTTAGGAACACCTGGGGCCAACGTCCTGACTTTC. Its translation is CASSLGTPGANVLTF.

Notes on this clonotype: Germline is not matched at one junction end, which may reflect a read error. The chain combines TRBV20-1 with TRBJ2-5; TRBD1 matches at 8 bases. This CDR3 spans 13 amino acids. CDR1 is DFQATT and CDR2 is SNEGSKA in the germline V gene (reference sequence). The CDR3 DNA reads as TGTAGTGCTAGCACAGGGGGTCCCGAGACCCAGTACTTC. Its translation is CSASTGGPETQYF.

This clonotype was seen only a few times. The genes are TRBV12-3 or TRBV12-4 and TRBJ1-2; D might be TRBD1 (5 bases). The CDR3 runs 17 residues. Trimming pared 5 bases from V and 0 bases from J, leaving 19 bases between. Here the CDR3 reads CASSPRSGGGANYGYTF. Written as DNA, the CDR3 is TGTGCCAGCAGTCCAAGATCAGGTGGAGGGGCTAACTATGGCTACACCTTC.

This clonotype was observed a few times. The chain links TRBV10-3 to TRBJ2-1; D remains unclear. Trimming pared 0 bases from V and 5 bases from J, leaving 5 bases between. The CDR3 totals 13 residues. Germline CDR1 ENHRY, CDR2 SYGVKD. The CDR3 reads CAISESPDNEQFF. Written as DNA, the CDR3 is TGTGCCATCAGTGAGTCCCCGGACAATGAGCAGTTCTTC.

The chain is built from TRBV20-1 and TRBJ2-1, with 9 bases identical to TRBD2. This CDR3 comprises 16 residues. CDR1 is DFQATT and CDR2 is SNEGSKA in the germline V gene (reference sequence). V lost 1 base and J lost 3; bases outside the gene matches: 7. The CDR3 coding sequence is TGCAGTGCTAGAGGGGGAGCGGGAGGCGGCTACAATGAGCAGTTCTTC. Amino acids: CSARGGAGGGYNEQFF.

The chain combines TRBV6-1 with TRBJ1-2, with D possibly being TRBD1 (5 bases). CDR1 MNHNS and CDR2 SASEGT come from the germline V gene. This CDR3 is built from 13 residues. The CDR3 loop is CAAAPPGYRSYTF. As DNA, the CDR3 is TGTGCTGCGGCGCCGCCCGGCTACAGGAGCTACACCTTC.

The chain joins TRBV20-1 to TRBJ2-3; no definite D call. From germline, CDR1 is DFQATT and CDR2 SNEGSKA (reference sequence). This CDR3 contains 12 residues. V was pared by 1 base and J by 6 bases, with 8 bases between. This chain's CDR3 is CSARGDPDTQYF. The CDR3 region has the DNA TGCAGTGCTAGAGGGGATCCGGATACGCAGTATTTT.

This clonotype was recorded a few times. This chain links TRBV7-2 with TRBJ2-3; 11 bases are a match to TRBD2. This CDR3 region has 17 residues. The junction had 6 bases not matched to a gene; V was cut back by 1 base and J by 3 bases. Germline CDR1 reads SGHTA; CDR2 reads FQGNSA. CDR3 coding DNA: TGTGCCAGCAGCTTAGATGGAAGACTAGCGGGGACAGATACGCAGTATTTT. Protein: CASSLDGRLAGTDTQYF.

Turning to this clonotype: One end of the junction fails to match germline, which may point to a read error. The V call is TRBV24-1, the J call TRBJ2-4; 7 nucleotides line up with TRBD1. CDR3 length: 13 amino acids. Germline CDR1 KGHDR, CDR2 SFDVKD. The CDR3 loop reads CATSDRAKNVQYF. The CDR3 DNA reads TGTGCCACCAGCGACAGGGCCAAAAACGTTCAGTACTTC.

J is TRBJ2-1 and V is TRBV29-1; the D is unclear. The length of the CDR3 is 14 residues. Trimming stripped 4 bases from V and 0 bases from J, with 10 bases between. The germline gives CDR1 SQVTM, CDR2 ANQGSEA. This CDR3 is CSVAFRASYNEQFF. The DNA of the CDR3 is TGCAGCGTTGCATTCCGCGCCTCCTACAATGAGCAGTTCTTC.

This sequence joins TRBV7-3 and TRBJ1-2; 7 bases line up with TRBD1. Germline CDR1 reads SGHTA; CDR2 reads FQGTGA. Losses at the gene ends were 5 bases for V and 8 bases for J; bases not matched to a gene: 14. The CDR3 runs to 15 residues. The CDR3 loop reads CASSPNRGLDGGYTF. As DNA, the CDR3 is TGTGCCAGCAGCCCCAACAGGGGTTTGGATGGAGGCTACACCTTC.

This CDR3 is CASSQELTGANVLTF. CDR3 DNA sequence: TGTGCCAGCAGCCAAGAGTTGACTGGGGCCAACGTCCTGACTTTC. The rearrangement links TRBV3-1 to TRBJ2-6; no firm D call. This CDR3 spans 15 amino acids. Germline lookup yields CDR1 LGHDT and CDR2 YNNKEL (reference sequence). V lost 0 bases, J lost 2 bases, and 5 bases lay in between.

V gene TRBV4-1 combines with J gene TRBJ2-2; 15 bases align to TRBD2. The CDR3 extends over 20 amino acids. The germline V gene has CDR1 MGHRA and CDR2 YSYEKL. Unmatched junction bases numbered 8, after V lost 1 base and J lost 2 bases. CDR3 sequence (DNA): TGCGCCAGCAGCCAAGGCCGAGGACTAGCGGGAGGGAGAAACACCGGGGAGCTGTTTTTT. Amino acid sequence: CASSQGRGLAGGRNTGELFF.

The chain is built from TRBV20-1 and TRBJ2-3, with 7 positions matching TRBD1. The germline CDR1 and CDR2 sequences are DFQATT and SNEGSKA (reference sequence). Trimming cost V 3 bases and J 14 bases; bases outside gene matches: 20. The length of the CDR3 is 15 residues. The CDR3 reads CSARDAEGGRRYAYF. CDR3 coding DNA: TGCAGTGCTAGGGACGCAGAAGGGGGCAGAAGATACGCGTATTTT.

The CDR3 nucleotides are TGTGCCAGCTCCGGGACAGGGTTGGACAGATACGCGTATTTT. Encoded protein: CASSGTGLDRYAYF. This chain joins TRBV12-3 or TRBV12-4 and TRBJ2-3; 9 bases are a match to TRBD1. Losses at the gene ends were 8 bases for V and 14 bases for J; bases not matched to a gene: 17. This CDR3 is built from 14 residues.

This chain joins TRBV12-3 or TRBV12-4 and TRBJ1-6, with no clear D. This CDR3 has 15 residues. V dropped 6 bases and J dropped 7 bases, with 16 bases sitting between them. CDR3 nucleotide sequence: TGTGCCAGCAGGCAATCCGGAGTGGCCAATTCACCCCTCCACTTT. As protein: CASRQSGVANSPLHF.

This chain uses TRBV27 with TRBJ1-5; no definite D call. V gave up 5 bases and J gave up 0 bases, with 11 bases separating them. This CDR3 has 15 residues. Germline V gene lookup returns CDR1 MNHEY and CDR2 SMNVEV (reference sequence). The DNA for the CDR3 is TGTGCCAGCAGTAGTGGGGATTATAGCAATCAGCCCCAGCATTTT. Its protein product is CASSSGDYSNQPQHF.

This clonotype occurred once. The rearrangement joins TRBV2 to TRBJ2-4; TRBD1 matches 8 bases. The DNA end favors TRBJ2-7, so the J call may be wrong. From germline, CDR1 is SNHLY and CDR2 FYNNEI. The CDR3 runs 15 residues. The chain's CDR3 is CASSTTGDRRYEQYF. CDR3 DNA sequence: TGTGCCAGCAGCACGACAGGGGACAGACGATACGAGCAGTACTTC.

The CDR3 DNA is TGCAGCGCTTTTGGCCGGCGGGAGGTCCACGAGCAGTACTTC. Encoded protein: CSAFGRREVHEQYF. The V and J genes are TRBV29-1 and TRBJ2-7; 8 bases are shared with TRBD2. CDR1 and CDR2 (germline): SQVTM, ANQGSEA. The CDR3 spans 14 residues. J lost 5 bases, V lost 7 bases, and 13 bases had no gene match.

Comments on this clonotype: The junction departs from germline at one end; a sequencing error may be responsible. The CDR3 sequence is CGAGTSSEQFF. The DNA for the CDR3 is TGCGGTGCCGGGACTAGCAGTGAGCAGTTCTTC. V usage is TRBV20-1 and J usage is TRBJ2-1; 9 nucleotides align to TRBD2. The CDR3 length is 11 residues. Looked up from germline, CDR1 is DFQATT and CDR2 is SNEGSKA (reference sequence).

This chain uses TRBV7-9 with TRBJ2-7; TRBD2 is a possible D gene (6 bases). Trimming removed 5 bases at V and 1 base at J, with 21 bases between. Germline V gene lookup returns CDR1 SEHNR and CDR2 FQNEAQ (reference sequence). The CDR3 runs 17 residues. The CDR3 DNA sequence: TGTGCCAGCAGCCCTGGGGTAGCGGCCTATCAATCCTACGAGCAGTACTTC. Encoded protein: CASSPGVAAYQSYEQYF.

A few counts support this clonotype. This sequence joins TRBV5-1 and TRBJ2-1; 8 nucleotides match TRBD2. The CDR3 loop spans 14 amino acids. V shed 4 bases, J shed 9 bases, and the junction held 9 bases outside the gene matches. The germline V gene has CDR1 SGHRS and CDR2 YFSETQ. The CDR3 region is CASSPRLSGGEQFF. In DNA, the CDR3 is TGCGCCAGCAGCCCAAGACTAAGCGGGGGTGAGCAGTTCTTC.

This chain uses TRBV9 with TRBJ2-1, with TRBD2 matching 10 bases. This CDR3 contains 21 residues. The V gene's germline CDR1 is SGDLS and CDR2 YYNGEE. V lost 2 bases and J lost 0; bases outside the gene matches: 17. CDR3 sequence reads: CASSVASGTSEQSSSYNEQFF. The CDR3 DNA reads as TGTGCCAGCAGCGTGGCCTCCGGGACTAGCGAGCAGAGCAGCTCCTACAATGAGCAGTTCTTC. Combining the CDR3 with reference TRBV9 and TRBJ2-1 gives the whole variable domain DSGVTQTPKHLITATGQRVTLRCSPRSGDLSVYWYQQSLDQGLQFLIQYYNGEERAKGNILERFSAQQFPDLHSELNLSSLELGDSALYFCASSVASGTSEQSSSYNEQFFGPGTRLTVL.

This clonotype was seen once. The rearrangement uses TRBV10-3 and TRBJ2-3; D remains ambiguous. Trimming took 3 bases from V and 1 from J, leaving 5 bases between them. The length of the CDR3 is 13 residues. CDR1 and CDR2 (germline): ENHRY, SYGVKD. CDR3 DNA: TGTGCCATCAGTGATTTAGGCACAGATACGCAGTATTTT. This sequence encodes CAISDLGTDTQYF.

The rearrangement links TRBV27 to TRBJ2-7, with D perhaps matching TRBD1 or TRBD2 (5 bases each). Germline V gene data show CDR1 as MNHEY and CDR2 as SMNVEV (reference sequence). With 6 bases removed from V and 3 bases from J, the gap between germline ends came to 21 bases. The CDR3 sequence is 16 residues long. The CDR3 sequence: CASSRSMGVRFYEQYF. The CDR3 DNA follows: TGTGCCAGCAGCCGGTCGATGGGGGTAAGGTTCTACGAGCAGTACTTC.

CDR3 sequence reads: CATRRDRYNEQFF. DNA of the CDR3: TGTGCCACCAGGAGGGACAGGTACAATGAGCAGTTCTTC. This chain links TRBV24-1 with TRBJ2-1, with 8 bases fitting TRBD1. J lost 4 bases, V lost 7 bases, and 2 bases had no gene match. CDR1 and CDR2 (germline): KGHDR, SFDVKD. The CDR3 consists of 13 residues.

This rearrangement joins TRBV20-1 to TRBJ1-2, with 8 bases lining up with TRBD1. V was pared by 5 bases and J by 5 bases, with 7 bases of the junction left unmatched. This CDR3 is built from 13 residues. Per germline, CDR1 DFQATT and CDR2 SNEGSKA (reference sequence). The CDR3 sequence is CSAGTGLKYGYTF. CDR3 coding DNA: TGCAGTGCTGGGACAGGATTAAAATATGGCTACACCTTC.

The V call is TRBV5-1, the J call TRBJ2-2, with a possible D match to TRBD1 (6 bases). Germline V gene data show CDR1 as SGHRS and CDR2 as YFSETQ. This CDR3 has 15 amino acids. With 4 bases removed from V and 4 bases from J, the gap between germline ends came to 14 bases. CDR3 in DNA: TGCGCCAGCAGCAAAGAAGTCAGGGGCACCGGGGAGCTGTTTTTT. Translation: CASSKEVRGTGELFF.

This clonotype was detected only a few times. The chain links TRBV24-1 to TRBJ2-5; D possibly uses TRBD1 or TRBD2 (5 bases each). The germline CDR1 and CDR2 sequences are KGHDR and SFDVKD. V was trimmed by 4 bases and J by 5 bases, leaving 16 bases between them. The CDR3 is 15 residues long. CDR3 sequence: CATSESTGPGETQYF. CDR3 in DNA: TGTGCCACCAGTGAATCAACGGGACCGGGGGAGACCCAGTACTTC.

The chain links TRBV4-2 to TRBJ2-1; 7 bases line up with TRBD2. The trim removed 0 bases at V and 1 base at J, leaving 6 bases unmatched. Germline loops: CDR1 LGHNA, CDR2 YNFKEQ. This CDR3 region has 17 residues. Here the CDR3 reads CASSQEDAGVSYNEQFF. Here the CDR3 DNA reads TGTGCCAGCAGCCAAGAAGACGCGGGAGTGTCCTACAATGAGCAGTTCTTC.